Sequencing of this TCR beta chain was carried out in a study of tumor and adjacent non-tumor tissue in lung cancer. A modified ARM-PCR protocol with three rounds of nested PCR amplified TCRbeta. Each CDR3 protein gets one entry after TCRdb re-called the multiplex PCR reads with MiXCR. The data show around 74,000 distinct CDR3 sequences, with approximately 68% seen just once and over 10% held by the top ten. CDR1 and CDR2 from the germline V gene are MGHRA and YSYEKL. The CDR3 runs to 15 residues. The study's findings and limits: Normal lung showed higher cumulative top 100 clone frequency than tumor. TCR diversity was significantly greater in tumor than normal lung tissue.

With regard to this clonotype: Its antigen is unidentified. Relative to the germline gene, one junction end is altered; a read error may explain this.

The template was RNA from unsorted bulk tissue. Sequencing was carried out using lung tumor tissue. This sequence was found in a woman aged 70-85 years with non-small cell lung cancer. V usage is TRBV4-1 and J usage is TRBJ2-3, with a possible D match to TRBD2 (5 bases). This CDR3 is CASSKGLISTDTQYF. CDR3 nucleotides: TGCGCCAGCAGCAAAGGACTGATTAGCACAGATACACAGTATTTT.